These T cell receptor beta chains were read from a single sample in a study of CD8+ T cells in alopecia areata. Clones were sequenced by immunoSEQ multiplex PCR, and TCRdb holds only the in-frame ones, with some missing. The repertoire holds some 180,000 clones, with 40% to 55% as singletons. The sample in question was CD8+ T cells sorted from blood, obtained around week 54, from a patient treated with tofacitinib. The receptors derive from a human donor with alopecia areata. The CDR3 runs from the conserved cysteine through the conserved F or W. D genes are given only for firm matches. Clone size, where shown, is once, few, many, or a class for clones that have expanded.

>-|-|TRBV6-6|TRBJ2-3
CASSYDGTDTQYF
TGTGCCAGCAGTTACGACGGGACAGATACGCAGTATTTT
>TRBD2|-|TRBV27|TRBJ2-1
CASSLVGGYNEQFF
TGTGCCAGCAGTTTAGTGGGGGGGTACAATGAGCAGTTCTTC
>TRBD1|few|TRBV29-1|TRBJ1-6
CSVGTGRNSPLHF
TGCAGCGTTGGGACAGGGCGTAATTCACCCCTCCACTTT
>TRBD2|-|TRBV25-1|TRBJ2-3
CASREGLPGTDTQYF
TGTGCCAGCAGGGAGGGACTACCAGGCACAGATACGCAGTATTTT
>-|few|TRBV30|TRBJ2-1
CAFNEQFF
TGTGCTTTCAATGAGCAGTTCTTC
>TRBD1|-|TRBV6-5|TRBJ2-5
CASSYRGPDQTQYF
TGTGCCAGCAGTTACAGGGGGCCAGACCAGACCCAGTACTTC
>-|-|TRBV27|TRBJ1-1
CASSLYKASTEAFF
TGTGCCAGCAGTTTATACAAGGCGTCCACTGAAGCTTTCTTT
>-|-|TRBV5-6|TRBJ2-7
CASSLSRAYEQYF
TGTGCCAGCAGCCTATCGAGGGCCTACGAGCAGTACTTC
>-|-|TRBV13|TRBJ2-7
CASSLAYEQYF
TGTGCCAGCAGCTTAGCGTACGAGCAGTACTTC
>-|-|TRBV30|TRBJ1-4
CAWSVQGEKLFF
TGTGCCTGGAGTGTACAGGGTGAAAAACTGTTTTTT
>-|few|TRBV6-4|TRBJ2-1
CASSADFAGYNEQFF
TGTGCCAGCAGTGCCGACTTCGCGGGGTACAATGAGCAGTTCTTC
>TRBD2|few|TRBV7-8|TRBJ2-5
CASSLRVTSGVRRAGETQYF
TGTGCCAGCAGCCTTAGGGTAACTAGCGGTGTTCGGAGAGCAGGAGAGACCCAGTACTTC
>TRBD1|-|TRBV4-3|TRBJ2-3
CASSQDHGQGADTQYF
TGCGCCAGCAGCCAAGATCATGGACAGGGGGCAGATACGCAGTATTTT
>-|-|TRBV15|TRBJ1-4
CATKRGVPGEKLFF
TGTGCCACCAAAAGAGGGGTCCCGGGGGAAAAACTGTTTTTT
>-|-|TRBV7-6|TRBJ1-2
CASSSAGTTYGYTF
TGTGCCAGCAGCTCCGCCGGGACAACCTATGGCTACACCTTC
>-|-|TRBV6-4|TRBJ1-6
CASSDFPHSPLHF
TGTGCCAGCAGTGACTTTCCCCATTCACCCCTCCACTTT
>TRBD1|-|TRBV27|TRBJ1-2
CASSRTGLGYGYTF
TGTGCCAGCAGCCGGACAGGGTTGGGCTATGGCTACACCTTC
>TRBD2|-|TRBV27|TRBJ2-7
CASRLAGGPYEQYF
TGTGCCAGCAGATTAGCGGGGGGCCCCTACGAGCAGTACTTC
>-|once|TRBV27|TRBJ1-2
CASSPLQGAHGYTF
TGTGCCAGCAGTCCCCTACAGGGCGCACATGGCTACACCTTC
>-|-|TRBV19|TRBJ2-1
CASSGERQRYNEQFF
TGTGCCAGTAGCGGAGAGAGGCAGAGATACAATGAGCAGTTCTTC
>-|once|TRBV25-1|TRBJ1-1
CASSGTPDWGGDTEAFF
TGTGCCAGCAGTGGCACTCCGGATTGGGGTGGGGACACTGAAGCTTTCTTT
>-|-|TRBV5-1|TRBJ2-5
CASSPRGAPSETQYF
TGCGCCAGCAGCCCGAGAGGGGCGCCCTCGGAGACCCAGTACTTC
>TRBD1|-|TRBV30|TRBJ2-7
CAWSFKTGGEQYF
TGTGCCTGGAGTTTTAAGACAGGGGGCGAGCAGTACTTC
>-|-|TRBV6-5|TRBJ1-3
CASATASASGNTIYF
TGTGCCAGTGCCACGGCATCAGCGTCAGGAAACACCATATATTTT
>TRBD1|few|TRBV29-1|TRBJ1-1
CSVEAPTGGFTEAFF
TGCAGCGTTGAAGCACCGACAGGGGGCTTCACTGAAGCTTTCTTT
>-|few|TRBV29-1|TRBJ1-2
CSVVSGDGGYTF
TGCAGCGTTGTTTCAGGGGACGGTGGCTACACCTTC
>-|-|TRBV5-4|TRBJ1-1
CASSHGQWPEAFF
TGTGCCAGCAGCCACGGACAGTGGCCTGAAGCTTTCTTT
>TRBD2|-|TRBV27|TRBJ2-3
CASSLLRGSSTDTQYF
TGTGCCAGCAGTTTACTGCGGGGGTCTAGCACAGATACGCAGTATTTT
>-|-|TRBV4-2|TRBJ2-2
CASSQVVGREGNTGELFF
TGTGCCAGCAGCCAAGTCGTCGGCAGAGAAGGGAACACCGGGGAGCTGTTTTTT